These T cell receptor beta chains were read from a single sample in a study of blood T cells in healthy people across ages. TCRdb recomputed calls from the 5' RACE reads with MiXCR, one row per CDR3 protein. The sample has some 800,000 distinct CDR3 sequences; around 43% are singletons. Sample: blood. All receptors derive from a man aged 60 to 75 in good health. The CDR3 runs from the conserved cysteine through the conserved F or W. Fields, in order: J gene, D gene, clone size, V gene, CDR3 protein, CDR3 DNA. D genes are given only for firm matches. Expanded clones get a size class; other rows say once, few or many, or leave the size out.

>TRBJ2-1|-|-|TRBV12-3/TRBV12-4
CASSLMAGPTSGLFF
TGTGCCAGCAGTTTAATGGCCGGGCCCACATCAGGGTTGTTCTTC
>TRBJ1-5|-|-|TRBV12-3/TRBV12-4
CASTPSLVQPQHF
TGTGCCAGCACCCCCTCCCTAGTTCAGCCCCAGCATTTT
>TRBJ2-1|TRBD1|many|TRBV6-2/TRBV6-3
CASSYVQGGHNEQFF
TGTGCCAGCAGTTATGTACAGGGGGGACACAATGAGCAGTTCTTC
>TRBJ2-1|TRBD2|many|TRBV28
CASTALGSGDLIGQFF
TGTGCCAGCACCGCACTAGGTAGCGGGGATCTGATCGGGCAGTTCTTC
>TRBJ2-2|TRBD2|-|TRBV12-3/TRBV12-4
CASSLTAGGRAGELFF
TGTGCCAGCAGTTTAACCGCGGGGGGCAGGGCCGGGGAGCTGTTTTTT
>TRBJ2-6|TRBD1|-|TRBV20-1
CSARVGTGVAGANVLTF
TGCAGTGCTAGAGTGGGGACAGGGGTGGCTGGGGCCAACGTCCTGACTTTC
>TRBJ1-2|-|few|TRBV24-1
CATSDRRDLSGYTF
TGTGCCACCAGTGACCGCCGTGACTTGAGCGGCTACACCTTC
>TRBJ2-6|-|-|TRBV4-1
CASSQKGSSGANVLTF
TGCGCCAGCAGCCAAAAAGGATCCTCCGGGGCCAACGTCCTGACTTTC
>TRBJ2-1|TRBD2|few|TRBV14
CASSQGTSKQFF
TGTGCCAGCAGCCAAGGGACTAGCAAGCAGTTCTTC
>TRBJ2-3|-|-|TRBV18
CASSFTEHQGSTDTQYF
TGTGCCAGCTCATTCACAGAACACCAGGGTAGCACAGATACGCAGTATTTT
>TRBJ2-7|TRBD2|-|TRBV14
CASSRLAGPTEQYF
TGTGCCAGCAGCCGCCTAGCGGGCCCCACCGAGCAGTACTTC
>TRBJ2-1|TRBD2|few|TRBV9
CASSVEGLAGDNEQFF
TGTGCCAGCAGCGTAGAGGGACTAGCGGGGGACAATGAGCAGTTCTTC
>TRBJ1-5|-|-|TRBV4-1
CASSQEGQPNQPQHF
TGCGCCAGCAGCCAAGAAGGACAGCCCAATCAGCCCCAGCATTTT
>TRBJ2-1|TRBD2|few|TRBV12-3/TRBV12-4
CASARLAGKNNEQFF
TGTGCCAGCGCCCGACTAGCGGGGAAAAACAATGAGCAGTTCTTC
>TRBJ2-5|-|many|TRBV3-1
CASSRGFQETQYF
TGTGCCAGCAGCAGGGGTTTCCAAGAGACCCAGTACTTC
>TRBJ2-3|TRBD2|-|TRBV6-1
CASSTRTSGSTDTQYF
TGTGCCAGCAGTACCCGGACTAGCGGGAGCACAGATACGCAGTATTTT
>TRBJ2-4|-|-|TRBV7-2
CASSFNRAVKNIQYF
TGTGCCAGCAGCTTTAACAGGGCCGTTAAAAACATTCAGTACTTC
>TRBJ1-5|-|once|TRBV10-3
CAISDEKNQPQHF
TGTGCCATCAGTGACGAAAAGAATCAGCCCCAGCATTTT
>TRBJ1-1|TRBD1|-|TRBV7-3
CASSLDRGQEAFF
TGTGCCAGCAGCTTAGACAGGGGGCAGGAGGCTTTCTTT
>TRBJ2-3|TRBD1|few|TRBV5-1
CASSLDRGSTDTQYF
TGCGCCAGCAGCTTAGACAGGGGGAGCACAGATACGCAGTATTTT
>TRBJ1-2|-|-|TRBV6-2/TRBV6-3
CASPDTGLGYTF
TGTGCCAGTCCGGATACAGGGCTAGGCTACACCTTC
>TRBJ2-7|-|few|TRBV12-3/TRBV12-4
CASSLAGGGSGEQYF
TGTGCCAGCAGTTTAGCGGGCGGGGGCTCCGGCGAGCAGTACTTC
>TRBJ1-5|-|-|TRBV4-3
CASSQASGGQPQHF
TGCGCCAGCAGCCAAGCGAGTGGGGGGCAGCCCCAGCATTTT
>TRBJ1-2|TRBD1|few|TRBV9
CASRGTGWYGYTF
TGTGCCAGCCGCGGGACAGGGTGGTATGGCTACACCTTC
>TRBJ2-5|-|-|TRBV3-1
CASSQGWGAYQETQYF
TGTGCCAGCAGCCAAGGGTGGGGAGCGTACCAAGAGACCCAGTACTTC
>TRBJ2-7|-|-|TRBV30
CAWSWSLSSYEQYF
TGTGCCTGGAGTTGGAGTTTGAGCTCCTACGAGCAGTACTTC
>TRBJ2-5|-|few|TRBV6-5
CASSPGRKETQYF
TGTGCCAGCAGCCCGGGACGGAAAGAGACCCAGTACTTC